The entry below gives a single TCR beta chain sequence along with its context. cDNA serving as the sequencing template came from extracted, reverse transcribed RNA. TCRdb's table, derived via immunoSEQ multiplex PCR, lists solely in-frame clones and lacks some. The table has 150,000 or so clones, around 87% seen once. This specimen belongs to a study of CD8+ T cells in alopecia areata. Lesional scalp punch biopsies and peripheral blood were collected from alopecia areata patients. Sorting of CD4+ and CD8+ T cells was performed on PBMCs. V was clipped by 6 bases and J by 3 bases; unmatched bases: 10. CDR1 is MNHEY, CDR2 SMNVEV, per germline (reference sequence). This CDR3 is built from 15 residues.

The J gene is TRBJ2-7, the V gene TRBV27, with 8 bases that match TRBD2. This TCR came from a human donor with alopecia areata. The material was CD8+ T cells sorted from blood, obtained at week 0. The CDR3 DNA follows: TGTGCCAGCAGGCCTGAGGCGGGGGGCCTCTACGAGCAGTACTTC. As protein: CASRPEAGGLYEQYF.